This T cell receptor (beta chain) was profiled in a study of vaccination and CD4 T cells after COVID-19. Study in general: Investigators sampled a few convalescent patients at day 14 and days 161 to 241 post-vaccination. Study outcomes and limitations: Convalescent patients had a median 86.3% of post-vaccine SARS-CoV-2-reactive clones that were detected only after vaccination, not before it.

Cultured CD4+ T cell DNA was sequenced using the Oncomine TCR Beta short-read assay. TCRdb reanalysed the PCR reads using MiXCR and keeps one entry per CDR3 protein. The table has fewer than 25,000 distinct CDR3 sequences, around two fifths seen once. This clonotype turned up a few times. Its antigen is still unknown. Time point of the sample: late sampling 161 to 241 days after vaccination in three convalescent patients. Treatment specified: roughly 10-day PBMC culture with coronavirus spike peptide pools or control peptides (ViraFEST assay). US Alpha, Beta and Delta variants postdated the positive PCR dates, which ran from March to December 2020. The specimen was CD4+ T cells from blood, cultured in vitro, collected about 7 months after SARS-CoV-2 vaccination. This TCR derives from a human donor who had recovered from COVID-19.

CDR3 DNA sequence: TGCAGTGGGGACAGGGAGTATGGCTACACCTTC. This codes for CSGDREYGYTF. The rearrangement joins TRBV20-1 to TRBJ1-2; 9 nucleotides align to TRBD1. With 7 bases clipped from V and 5 bases from J, the junction kept 2 bases outside the gene matches. The germline gives CDR1 DFQATT, CDR2 SNEGSKA (reference sequence). The CDR3 runs 11 residues.